Presented here are 11 T cell receptor beta chains from one specimen sequenced in a study of blood T cell repertoires in COVID-19. Sequenced by immunoSEQ multiplex PCR; TCRdb stores in-frame clones only, minus some. In the table there are 50,000 to 60,000 clones, about 87% of which are singletons. Specimen: peripheral blood. The receptor set was obtained from a man aged 35 to 55 with COVID-19, enrolled during active disease.

The V call is TRBV7-9, the J call TRBJ1-2, with 8 bases identical to TRBD1. V gave up 3 bases and J gave up 2 bases; unmatched junction bases: 5. Germline V gene data show CDR1 as SEHNR and CDR2 as FQNEAQ (reference sequence). The CDR3 consists of 15 residues. Here the CDR3 DNA reads TGTGCCAGCAGCTTGGGGACAGGCGAGAACTATGGCTACACCTTC. This sequence encodes CASSLGTGENYGYTF.

This clone was observed a single time. The chain recombines TRBV5-1 with TRBJ1-1; a possible D gene is TRBD1 (5 bases). The CDR3 consists of 17 residues. V was trimmed by 1 base and J by 1 base, leaving 17 bases between them. CDR1 and CDR2 (germline): SGHRS, YFSETQ. CDR3 amino acids: CASSLSPGGAGNTEAFF. CDR3 nucleotide sequence: TGCGCCAGCAGCTTGTCCCCTGGAGGGGCTGGGAACACTGAAGCTTTCTTT.

This chain connects TRBV6-1 to TRBJ1-2, with D possibly matching TRBD1 (6 bases). This CDR3 comprises 15 residues. Germline V lookup: CDR1 MNHNS, CDR2 SASEGT. Trimming took 3 bases from V and 4 from J, leaving 15 bases between them. This CDR3 reads CASSEGEGGTYGYTF. The DNA for the CDR3 is TGTGCCAGCAGTGAGGGGGAGGGGGGCACCTATGGCTACACCTTC.

The chain is built from TRBV19 and TRBJ2-3; 12 bases agree with TRBD2. The germline V gene encodes CDR1 LNHDA and CDR2 SQIVND (reference sequence). The trim removed 1 base at V and 2 bases at J, leaving 4 bases unmatched. This CDR3 region has 17 residues. Written as DNA, the CDR3 is TGTGCCAGTAGTATAGCCGGACTAGCGGGACTCACAGATACGCAGTATTTT. It specifies CASSIAGLAGLTDTQYF.

This chain links TRBV27 with TRBJ2-1; 14 nucleotides agree with TRBD2. The germline gives CDR1 MNHEY, CDR2 SMNVEV (reference sequence). This CDR3 region has 16 residues. V shed 5 bases, J shed 3 bases, and the junction held 3 bases outside the gene matches. The CDR3 sequence is CASSPGTSGGYNEQFF. CDR3 DNA: TGTGCCAGCAGTCCGGGGACTAGCGGGGGCTACAATGAGCAGTTCTTC.

The rearrangement joins TRBV14 to TRBJ2-7; D is perhaps TRBD1 (6 bases). The V gene's germline CDR1 is SGHDN and CDR2 FVKESK. The CDR3 runs to 14 residues. The ends were cut back, 5 bases at V and 3 bases at J, with 14 bases in the middle. The CDR3 DNA reads TGTGCCAGCAGCAACCCGGGACACAACTACGAGCAGTACTTC. Its protein is CASSNPGHNYEQYF. The whole variable domain, remainder taken from reference TRBV14 and TRBJ2-7, is EAGVTQFPSHSVIEKGQTVTLRCDPISGHDNLYWYRRVMGKEIKFLLHFVKESKQDESGMPNNRFLAERTGGTYSTLKVQPAELEDSGVYFCASSNPGHNYEQYFGPGTRLTVT.

This rearrangement joins TRBV7-2 to TRBJ2-5; 8 bases match TRBD1. J was trimmed by 5 bases and V by 5 bases; bases with no gene match: 10. CDR3 length: 15 residues. The germline gives CDR1 SGHTA, CDR2 FQGNSA. This CDR3 reads CASSQAAGGGETQYF. CDR3 coding DNA: TGTGCCAGCAGCCAGGCGGCAGGGGGCGGCGAGACCCAGTACTTC.

J is TRBJ1-1 and V is TRBV2; the D gene is possibly TRBD1 (6 bases). V was clipped by 7 bases and J by 6 bases, with 15 bases between them. Looked up from germline, CDR1 is SNHLY and CDR2 is FYNNEI. This CDR3 contains 13 residues. The CDR3 DNA is TGTGCCAGCAAGCTACAGGGAACCGCTGAAGCTTTCTTT. Its protein is CASKLQGTAEAFF.

Here the CDR3 reads CASSVGVGESSYEQYF. CDR3 bases: TGTGCCAGCAGCGTAGGGGTAGGGGAAAGCTCCTACGAGCAGTACTTC. The chain couples TRBV9 to TRBJ2-7, with D tentatively TRBD1 (5 bases). The CDR3 totals 16 residues. V lost 0 bases and J lost 0, with 13 bases in between. Germline CDR1 is SGDLS and CDR2 is YYNGEE.

The chain joins TRBV28 to TRBJ1-3; a weak D match, TRBD1 (5 bases). This CDR3 spans 14 amino acids. V dropped 3 bases and J dropped 8 bases, with 14 bases sitting between them. Germline loops: CDR1 MDHEN, CDR2 SYDVKM. CDR3 nucleotide sequence: TGTGCCAGCAGTTTGGGAAGGGGCGAGGACACCATATATTTT. Translated: CASSLGRGEDTIYF.

This chain uses TRBV5-1 with TRBJ1-4; possible D gene TRBD1, 5 bases. This CDR3 spans 14 amino acids. The V and J ends lost 4 bases and 8 bases respectively, with 15 bases between them. Germline V lookup: CDR1 SGHRS, CDR2 YFSETQ. CDR3 loop: CASSRRDLEEKLFF. Here the CDR3 DNA reads TGCGCCAGCAGCAGGAGGGACCTAGAGGAAAAACTGTTTTTT.